This section outlines one T cell receptor beta chain sequence together with its context. Its antigen is unidentified. The sample carries other DNA sequences with the same CDR3. This entry comes from a study of beta chain features in type 1 diabetes. Study-level background: Sorted cells from all samples, numbering 100 million to 120 million, were examined.

Study conclusions and caveats: Moderate yet significant TCRB CDR3 shortening was seen in Type 1 diabetes patients in all four CD4+ subsets. Junctions at VDJ sites from type 1 diabetes patients had fewer insertions and more deletions.

Purities over 95% were achieved in all sorted populations. TCRB transcripts that were expressed got sequenced, as all of the isolated RNA had been reverse transcribed. This table comes from immunoSEQ multiplex PCR, and its TCRdb copy is limited to in-frame clones, with some not included. This table holds about 270,000 clones, approximately 14% found once. The junction had 0 bases not matched to a gene; V was cut back by 1 base and J by 7 bases. The CDR3 is 13 amino acids. CDR1 and CDR2 from the germline V gene are SGHRS and YFSETQ. This receptor was identified in a man under 40 with type 1 diabetes. Input material: naive CD4+ T cells from blood. V and J are TRBV5-1 and TRBJ2-1; TRBD2 matches 9 bases. This chain's CDR3 is CASSLSGRNEQFF. In DNA form, the CDR3 reads TGCGCCAGCAGCTTGAGCGGGAGGAATGAGCAGTTCTTC.